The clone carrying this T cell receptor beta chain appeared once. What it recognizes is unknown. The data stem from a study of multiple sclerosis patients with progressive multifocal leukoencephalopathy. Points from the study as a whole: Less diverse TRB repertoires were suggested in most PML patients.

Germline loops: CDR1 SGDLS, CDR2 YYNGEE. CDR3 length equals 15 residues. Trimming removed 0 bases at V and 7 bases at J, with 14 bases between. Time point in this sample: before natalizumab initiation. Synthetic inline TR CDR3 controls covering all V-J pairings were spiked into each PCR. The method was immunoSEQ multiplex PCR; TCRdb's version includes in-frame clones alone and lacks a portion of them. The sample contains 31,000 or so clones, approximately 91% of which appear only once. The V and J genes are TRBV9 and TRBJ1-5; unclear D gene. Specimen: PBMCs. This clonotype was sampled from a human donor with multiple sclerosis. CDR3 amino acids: CASSVDGNYYQPQHF. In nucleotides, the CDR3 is TGTGCCAGCAGCGTAGACGGTAATTACTACCAGCCCCAGCATTTT.